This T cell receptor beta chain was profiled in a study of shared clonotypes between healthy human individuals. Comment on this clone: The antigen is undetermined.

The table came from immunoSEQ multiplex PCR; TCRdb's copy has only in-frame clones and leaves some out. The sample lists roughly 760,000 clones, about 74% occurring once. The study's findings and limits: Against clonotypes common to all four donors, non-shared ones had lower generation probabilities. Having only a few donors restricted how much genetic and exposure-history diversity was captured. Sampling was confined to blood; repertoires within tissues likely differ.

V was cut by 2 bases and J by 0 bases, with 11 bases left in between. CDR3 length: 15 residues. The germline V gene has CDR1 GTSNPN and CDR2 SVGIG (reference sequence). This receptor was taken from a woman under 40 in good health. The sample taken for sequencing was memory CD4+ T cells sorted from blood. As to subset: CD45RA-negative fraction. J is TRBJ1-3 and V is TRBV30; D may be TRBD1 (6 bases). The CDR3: CAWSSTGSSGNTIYF. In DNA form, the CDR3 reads TGTGCCTGGAGTTCGACAGGAAGCTCTGGAAACACCATATATTTT.